These 5 T cell receptor beta chains originate from one sample sequenced in a study of PD-1 blockade in mismatch repair-deficient tumors. Repertoires were generated with immunoSEQ multiplex PCR, while TCRdb's copy carries only in-frame clones and drops some. The sample holds 100,000 to 150,000 clones, roughly nine tenths seen once. The material sequenced was peripheral blood, taken 44 weeks after starting pembrolizumab. These receptors all stem from an adult with mismatch repair-deficient cancer.

The chain employs TRBV5-1 and TRBJ2-6, with a tentative D call TRBD1 (5 bases). The CDR3 has 14 residues. V was shortened by 6 bases and J by 0 bases, with 7 bases between the two germline ends. Germline lookup yields CDR1 SGHRS and CDR2 YFSETQ. CDR3 nucleotides: TGCGCCAGCACACAGGTCTCTGGGGCCAACGTCCTGACTTTC. Amino acid sequence: CASTQVSGANVLTF. The whole variable domain, remainder taken from reference TRBV5-1 and TRBJ2-6, is KAGVTQTPRYLIKTRGQQVTLSCSPISGHRSVSWYQQTPGQGLQFLFEYFSETQRNKGNFPGRFSGRQFSNSRSEMNVSTLELGDSALYLCASTQVSGANVLTFGAGSRLTVL.

The V and J genes are TRBV28 and TRBJ1-2, with D tentatively TRBD1 (6 bases). Germline V lookup: CDR1 MDHEN, CDR2 SYDVKM. The CDR3 runs to 16 residues. Trimming shortened V by 2 bases and J by 5 bases, and 18 bases separated the two germline ends. The CDR3 nucleotides read TGTGCCAGCAGTTTAGGGGGGGTCGGGGGCGAGTATGGCTACACCTTC. This translates into CASSLGGVGGEYGYTF.

This CDR3 is CSVVDPNRTQYF. The CDR3 DNA is TGCAGCGTTGTTGATCCGAACCGGACGCAGTATTTT. This chain connects TRBV29-1 to TRBJ2-3; D is ambiguous. The CDR3 runs to 12 residues. Trimming removed 4 bases from V and 9 bases from J, with 14 bases in between. Germline CDR1 reads SQVTM; CDR2 reads ANQGSEA.

V is TRBV19 and J is TRBJ2-1; maybe TRBD2 (5 bases). V lost 3 bases to trimming and J lost 0 bases, with 12 bases between them. CDR3 length: 16 amino acids. The V gene's germline CDR1 is LNHDA and CDR2 SQIVND (reference sequence). The CDR3 reads CASSMGAESSYNEQFF. DNA for the CDR3: TGTGCCAGTAGTATGGGAGCTGAGAGCTCCTACAATGAGCAGTTCTTC.

V and J are TRBV28 and TRBJ2-5; no clear D. Germline V gives CDR1 MDHEN, CDR2 SYDVKM. The CDR3 is 15 residues long. Trimming shortened V by 3 bases and J by 1 base, and 12 bases separated the two germline ends. CDR3 nucleotides: TGTGCCAGCAGTTTTCCCCCCTTCGCCCAAGAGACCCAGTACTTC. This translates into CASSFPPFAQETQYF.